These 30 T cell receptor beta chains were sequenced from one sample in a study of blood T cells in healthy people across ages. The second PCR ran about 6 to 11 cycles with a sample-barcoded 5' primer and J-beta primers. Each CDR3 protein is one row after TCRdb ran MiXCR on the 5' RACE reads. In the table there are under 950,000 distinct CDR3 sequences, about a fifth of which are singletons. The sequencing sample was made of blood. All receptors come from a man aged 70 or older in good health.

This chain connects TRBV15 to TRBJ1-2; D gene unclear. Germline CDR1 reads LNHNV; CDR2 reads YYDKDF (reference sequence). The V end lost 0 bases, the J end lost 8 bases, and 19 bases lay between the germline ends. This CDR3 contains 16 residues. CDR3 protein: CATSRDQVGPPFGYTF. CDR3 in DNA: TGTGCCACCAGCAGAGATCAGGTCGGGCCTCCTTTCGGCTACACCTTC.

This clonotype was detected only a few times. This sequence joins TRBV28 and TRBJ1-5; tentative D call: TRBD1 (6 bases). Germline CDR1 and CDR2: MDHEN and SYDVKM. CDR3 length equals 14 residues. V dropped 5 bases and J dropped 7 bases, with 15 bases sitting between them. CDR3 sequence: CASSLSGGYQPQHF. In DNA, the CDR3 is TGTGCCAGCAGTCTATCCGGGGGCTACCAGCCCCAGCATTTT.

A few counts support this clonotype. CDR3 nucleotide sequence: TGTGCCACCAGTGAAAGCAACCCGGGACAAGACTATGGCTACACCTTC. It codes for CATSESNPGQDYGYTF. The chain uses TRBV24-1 and TRBJ1-2; TRBD1 is a possible D gene (6 bases). Germline values: CDR1 KGHDR, CDR2 SFDVKD. V shed 4 bases and J shed 3 bases, with 17 bases lying between them. This CDR3 spans 16 amino acids.

This clonotype has more than one count but fewer than ten. This chain joins TRBV11-2 and TRBJ2-3; D remains ambiguous. Germline CDR1 SGHAT, CDR2 FQNNGV. The CDR3 is 15 residues long. V was shortened by 5 bases and J by 4 bases, with 16 bases between the two germline ends. CDR3 sequence: CASSHDVYTADTQYF. The CDR3 DNA sequence: TGTGCCAGCAGCCACGACGTGTATACTGCAGATACGCAGTATTTT.

The sample holds a few counts of this clonotype. This rearrangement joins TRBV6-2 or TRBV6-3 to TRBJ2-7; 11 nucleotides align to TRBD2. The J call may be incorrect, as the DNA end agrees better with TRBJ2-1. The CDR3 has 18 residues. Germline V lookup: CDR1 MNHEY, CDR2 SVGEGT. CDR3 in DNA: TGTGCCAGCAGTCTAGGGCGACCGGGACTAGCGGCCTGGGATGAGCAGTTCTTC. As protein: CASSLGRPGLAAWDEQFF.

This clonotype was seen more than once but under ten times. The chain recombines TRBV16 with TRBJ1-1; no clear D gene. The CDR3 runs to 12 residues. Germline V CDR1 and CDR2: KGHSY, FQNENV. Trimming removed 4 bases from V and 10 bases from J, with 13 bases in between. CDR3 amino acids: CASSLNRDPAFF. CDR3 sequence (DNA): TGTGCCAGCAGCCTAAACCGGGATCCAGCTTTCTTT.

Only a few counts were recorded for this clonotype. CDR3 loop: CASSFREKGHEQYF. CDR3 coding DNA: TGTGCCAGCAGTTTTAGGGAGAAAGGCCACGAGCAGTACTTC. This chain uses TRBV12-3 or TRBV12-4 with TRBJ2-7, with D tentatively TRBD2 (5 bases). Trimming stripped 3 bases from V and 5 bases from J, with 14 bases between. The CDR3 covers 14 residues.

V is TRBV15 and J is TRBJ2-5; 8 bases line up with TRBD1. TRBJ2-7 explains the end of the DNA better; the J call may be wrong. Germline CDR1 and CDR2: LNHNV and YYDKDF (reference sequence). This CDR3 is 17 amino acids long. CDR3 bases: TGTGCCACCAGCAGCCAACCCAGGGGGCCAAACCCCTACGAGCAGTACGTC. Translation: CATSSQPRGPNPYEQYV.

The chain couples TRBV7-3 to TRBJ1-4; TRBD1 is a possible D gene (6 bases). CDR3 size: 11 residues. Trimming pared 5 bases from V and 13 bases from J, leaving 11 bases between. Germline values: CDR1 SGHTA, CDR2 FQGTGA. The CDR3 is CASSRDTVLFF. The CDR3 coding sequence is TGTGCCAGCAGCCGGGACACCGTACTGTTTTTT.

This chain connects TRBV20-1 to TRBJ2-1; 10 nucleotides match TRBD2. The CDR3 totals 19 residues. With V trimmed by 0 bases and J by 0 bases, 11 bases remained unmatched. Germline values: CDR1 DFQATT, CDR2 SNEGSKA (reference sequence). The CDR3 loop is CSAREGLAGAPSSYNEQFF. As DNA, the CDR3 is TGCAGTGCTAGAGAGGGTCTAGCGGGGGCTCCTAGCTCCTACAATGAGCAGTTCTTC.

The rearrangement uses TRBV7-9 and TRBJ2-1, with D possibly TRBD1 on 5 matching bases. Germline values: CDR1 SEHNR, CDR2 FQNEAQ (reference sequence). The CDR3 extends over 15 amino acids. V lost 5 bases, J lost 6 bases, and 17 bases lay in between. CDR3 DNA sequence: TGTGCCAGCAGCCCACCGGTGGGGCCTGGCAATGAGCAGTTCTTC. Translating gives CASSPPVGPGNEQFF.

This clonotype was observed a handful of times. The chain carries TRBV7-8 and TRBJ1-4; the D gene is possibly TRBD1 (6 bases). V gave up 6 bases and J gave up 3 bases, with 14 bases separating them. CDR1 and CDR2 from the germline V gene are SGHVS and FQNEAQ. The CDR3 extends over 15 amino acids. The CDR3 sequence: CASRPSRGANEKLFF. The CDR3 coding sequence is TGTGCCAGCAGACCCTCCAGGGGTGCTAATGAAAAACTGTTTTTT.

The rearrangement uses TRBV20-1 and TRBJ1-2, with TRBD1 matching 11 bases. V was clipped by 7 bases and J by 6 bases; unmatched bases: 16. This CDR3 region has 16 residues. Germline-derived CDR1 and CDR2 are DFQATT and SNEGSKA (reference sequence). This CDR3 reads CSGDRGYGAGKNGYTF. Written as DNA, the CDR3 is TGCAGTGGGGACAGGGGGTACGGGGCGGGAAAGAATGGCTACACCTTC.

V gene TRBV12-3 or TRBV12-4 combines with J gene TRBJ2-5; TRBD1 might be the D (6 bases). This CDR3 is 14 amino acids long. V gave up 6 bases and J gave up 5 bases, with 16 bases separating them. The CDR3 is CASRMTTGWETQYF. Here the CDR3 DNA reads TGTGCCAGCAGAATGACCACAGGGTGGGAGACCCAGTACTTC.

This rearrangement joins TRBV15 to TRBJ2-4; D gene ambiguous. CDR1 is LNHNV and CDR2 is YYDKDF in the germline V gene (reference sequence). CDR3 length: 16 residues. Trimming removed 0 bases at V and 7 bases at J, with 16 bases between. The CDR3 nucleotides read TGTGCCACCAGCAGAGATTCGATTGGCAGGCAGAACATTCAGTACTTC. Its protein is CATSRDSIGRQNIQYF.

The CDR3 region has the DNA TGCAGTGCTAGCAGGATTTCGGACAGCTATAATGAAAAACTGTTTTTT. The encoded protein is CSASRISDSYNEKLFF. V usage is TRBV20-1 and J usage is TRBJ1-4; a possible D gene is TRBD1 (6 bases). The CDR3 loop spans 16 amino acids. Trimming removed 3 bases from V and 4 bases from J, with 18 bases in between. Germline CDR1 and CDR2: DFQATT and SNEGSKA (reference sequence).

The V and J genes are TRBV12-5 and TRBJ1-6; D is perhaps TRBD1 (6 bases). The CDR3 covers 13 residues. Trimming stripped 5 bases from V and 5 bases from J, with 7 bases between. Germline lookup yields CDR1 LGHNT and CDR2 FRNRAP. CDR3: CASGGQNNSPLHF. The CDR3 nucleotides read TGTGCTAGTGGTGGACAGAATAATTCACCCCTCCACTTT.

The V gene is TRBV11-1, the J gene TRBJ1-1, with no clear D. Trimming took off 3 bases at V and 6 bases at J, with 14 bases between the two ends. There are 14 residues in the CDR3. Germline V gene sequence: CDR1 SGHAT, CDR2 FQDESV (reference sequence). The CDR3 loop reads CASSFGSVVPEAFF. The CDR3 nucleotides read TGTGCCAGCAGCTTCGGATCAGTTGTTCCTGAAGCTTTCTTT.

CDR3 sequence reads: CASSLSGRAGDTQYF. The DNA for the CDR3 is TGTGCCAGCAGTCTTAGCGGGAGGGCCGGGGATACGCAGTATTTT. The rearrangement uses TRBV12-3 or TRBV12-4 and TRBJ2-3; TRBD2 matches at 11 bases. The CDR3 spans 15 residues. With V trimmed by 5 bases and J by 6 bases, 7 bases remained unmatched.

The rearrangement uses TRBV29-1 and TRBJ1-1; D gene ambiguous. V dropped 6 bases and J dropped 0 bases, with 11 bases sitting between them. This CDR3 has 13 residues. Per the germline V gene, CDR1 is SQVTM and CDR2 is ANQGSEA. The CDR3 coding sequence is TGCAGCGTCGGATTGAGCATGAACACTGAAGCTTTCTTT. It is translated as CSVGLSMNTEAFF.

The chain employs TRBV29-1 and TRBJ2-3, with D possibly TRBD1 on 6 matching bases. V lost 5 bases and J lost 6, with 15 bases in between. Germline assignment: CDR1 SQVTM and CDR2 ANQGSEA. The CDR3 spans 13 residues. CDR3 sequence: CSVTLRGTDTQYF. The CDR3 coding sequence is TGCAGCGTTACTTTGAGGGGGACGGATACGCAGTATTTT.

This clonotype was observed at least ten times. The chain has TRBV19 and TRBJ2-7; 7 bases align to TRBD2. Germline-derived CDR1 and CDR2 are LNHDA and SQIVND (reference sequence). The CDR3 extends over 13 amino acids. The trim removed 5 bases at V and 3 bases at J, leaving 4 bases unmatched. CDR3 residues: CASSLSGVYEQYF. In DNA, the CDR3 is TGTGCCAGTAGTCTCAGCGGGGTCTACGAGCAGTACTTC. Looking up the rest from reference TRBV19 and TRBJ2-7 gives the full variable domain: DGGITQSPKYLFRKEGQNVTLSCEQNLNHDAMYWYRQDPGQGLRLIYYSQIVNDFQKGDIAEGYSVSREKKESFPLTVTSAQKNPTAFYLCASSLSGVYEQYFGPGTRLTVT.

This clonotype was observed a few times. The V and J genes are TRBV18 and TRBJ2-5; tentatively, D is TRBD2 (5 bases). The CDR3 has 14 amino acids. Looked up from germline, CDR1 is KGHSH and CDR2 is LQKENI. V lost 6 bases to trimming and J lost 2 bases, with 13 bases between them. DNA of the CDR3: TGTGCCAGCTCTCCTGCTCGGGGACAAGAGACCCAGTACTTC. Amino acids: CASSPARGQETQYF.

The rearrangement joins TRBV20-1 to TRBJ2-1, with a weak D call TRBD2 (5 bases). The germline gives CDR1 DFQATT, CDR2 SNEGSKA (reference sequence). V was shortened by 2 bases and J by 10 bases, with 9 bases between the two germline ends. The CDR3 length is 11 residues. This CDR3 is CSARSRLEQFF. The CDR3 bases are TGCAGTGCTAGATCGCGACTAGAGCAGTTCTTC.

This clonotype has a handful of counts. The genes are TRBV5-5 and TRBJ2-3; 11 nucleotides line up with TRBD2. The CDR3 length is 15 residues. V gave up 1 base and J gave up 4 bases; unmatched junction bases: 2. The germline V gene encodes CDR1 SGHKS and CDR2 YYEKEE (reference sequence). The CDR3 loop reads CASSLSLAGADTQYF. The CDR3 nucleotides read TGTGCCAGCAGCTTGTCACTAGCGGGGGCAGATACGCAGTATTTT.

V is TRBV7-9 and J is TRBJ1-2; perhaps TRBD1 as D (5 bases). This CDR3 spans 14 amino acids. Germline loops: CDR1 SEHNR, CDR2 FQNEAQ (reference sequence). V lost 5 bases and J 4 bases, leaving 14 bases between the germline ends. The CDR3 loop reads CASSAGEGRYGYTF. The CDR3 bases are TGTGCCAGCAGCGCGGGGGAGGGCCGCTATGGCTACACCTTC.

This clonotype occurred many times. This chain uses TRBV20-1 with TRBJ2-3, with 12 bases that match TRBD2. This CDR3 contains 14 residues. CDR1 is DFQATT and CDR2 is SNEGSKA in the germline V gene (reference sequence). The CDR3: CSGVRTSGVHTQYF. As DNA, the CDR3 is TGCTCCGGCGTCAGGACTAGCGGGGTTCATACGCAGTATTTT.

This clonotype was counted only a few times. CDR3 in DNA: TGTGCCAGCAGCTTGGCCGGCTCCCAAGCCTACGAGCAGTACGTC. Translated, it gives CASSLAGSQAYEQYV. The chain employs TRBV5-6 and TRBJ2-5; D not certain. Judging by the DNA end, TRBJ2-7 fits better; the J call may be wrong. The CDR3 loop spans 15 amino acids. Germline V gene sequence: CDR1 SGHDT, CDR2 YYEEEE.

This clonotype was counted only a few times. One end of the junction varies from germline; a read error may be responsible. The genes are TRBV10-3 and TRBJ2-1, with TRBD2 identical over 9 bases. This CDR3 spans 14 amino acids. In germline, CDR1 is ENHRY, CDR2 SYGVKD. Here the CDR3 reads CAIGEGLAYSEQFF. The CDR3 DNA is TGTGCCATCGGTGAGGGACTAGCTTACAGTGAGCAGTTCTTC.

The table lists this clonotype with a few counts. The rearrangement links TRBV2 to TRBJ2-5; D is possibly TRBD1 (7 bases). There are 15 residues in the CDR3. The germline V gene has CDR1 SNHLY and CDR2 FYNNEI. Trimming stripped 3 bases from V and 4 bases from J, with 15 bases between. The CDR3 nucleotides are TGTGCCAGCAGTGATAAGGGGGCGCGGGGAGAGACCCAGTACTTC. It yields the protein CASSDKGARGETQYF. Variable domain in full (rest from reference TRBV2 and TRBJ2-5): EPEVTQTPSHQVTQMGQEVILRCVPISNHLYFYWYRQILGQKVEFLVSFYNNEISEKSEIFDDQFSVERPDGSNFTLKIRSTKLEDSAMYFCASSDKGARGETQYFGPGTRLLVL.